This T cell receptor (beta chain) derives from a study of CD8+ T cells in alopecia areata. As for the study in general: Treatment ran 6 to 18 months, with 6 months of follow-up afterward.

Treatment here: oral pan-JAK inhibitor, 5-10 mg twice daily. This CDR3 is 10 amino acids long. Trimming left V 6 bases short and J 5 bases short, with 7 bases between. Per germline, CDR1 SQVTM and CDR2 ANQGSEA. Extracted RNA was reverse transcribed into cDNA, the sequencing template. Libraries were prepared by immunoSEQ multiplex PCR; TCRdb keeps only in-frame clonotypes and omits some of them. The table shows about 120,000 clones, with roughly 63% occurring only once. The sample in question was CD8+ T cells sorted from blood, obtained at week 4, from a patient treated with tofacitinib. This chain joins TRBV29-1 and TRBJ1-2; no clear D. The origin of this receptor is a human donor with alopecia areata. The CDR3 sequence is CSVPSYGYTF. In nucleotides, the CDR3 is TGCAGCGTCCCAAGTTATGGCTACACCTTC.